The 24 T cell receptor beta chains reported below all come from one sample, sequenced in a study of T cells after yellow fever vaccination. Each CDR3 protein gets one entry after TCRdb re-called the 5' RACE reads with MiXCR. The table has approximately 120,000 distinct CDR3 sequences, 6.5% to 8% seen once; the top ten hold roughly 2.5%. The sample in question was CD4+ T cells sorted from PBMCs, obtained 10 days after the first yellow fever vaccination. Receptors originate from a man aged 18-30 years who received the YFV17D yellow fever vaccine.

This clonotype has a count of ten or more. The rearrangement uses TRBV30 and TRBJ1-2, with no clear D. With 0 bases removed from V and 0 bases from J, the gap between germline ends came to 5 bases. Germline V lookup: CDR1 GTSNPN, CDR2 SVGIG (reference sequence). The CDR3 is 13 residues long. Here the CDR3 reads CAWSVEANYGYTF. CDR3 in DNA: TGTGCCTGGAGTGTGGAAGCTAACTATGGCTACACCTTC.

This clonotype appeared many times. The V and J genes are TRBV11-2 and TRBJ2-3; 8 bases agree with TRBD2. The CDR3 loop spans 17 amino acids. In germline, CDR1 is SGHAT, CDR2 FQNNGV. Unmatched junction bases numbered 7, after V lost 0 bases and J lost 2 bases. DNA of the CDR3: TGTGCCAGCAGCTTAGACCCTCTAGCGGGCCTCACAGATACGCAGTATTTT. As protein: CASSLDPLAGLTDTQYF.

The CDR3 region has the DNA TGTGCCAGCAGCATGGGGACTAGCGGGGGCTACGAGCAGTACTTC. Its protein is CASSMGTSGGYEQYF. This sequence joins TRBV7-2 and TRBJ2-7; 14 bases are a match to TRBD2. The germline gives CDR1 SGHTA, CDR2 FQGNSA. V was pared by 5 bases and J by 3 bases, with 3 bases of the junction left unmatched. CDR3 length equals 15 residues.

This rearrangement joins TRBV6-5 to TRBJ2-7, with no clear D. The CDR3 has 17 residues. V shed 2 bases and J shed 2 bases, with 19 bases lying between them. Germline V lookup: CDR1 MNHEY, CDR2 SVGAGI. CDR3 loop: CASSYAPRLQNPYEQYF. CDR3 bases: TGTGCCAGCAGTTACGCCCCGCGCCTACAGAACCCCTACGAGCAGTACTTC.

This clonotype has ten or more counts. CDR3 region: CASSLWAPNQPQHF. The DNA for the CDR3 is TGTGCCAGCAGCTTATGGGCGCCCAATCAGCCCCAGCATTTT. This chain joins TRBV7-2 and TRBJ1-5; no firm D call. The CDR3 consists of 14 residues. With 2 bases removed from V and 3 bases from J, the gap between germline ends came to 8 bases. Per the germline V gene, CDR1 is SGHTA and CDR2 is FQGNSA.

This clonotype has a count of ten or more. This chain connects TRBV5-1 to TRBJ2-3; 12 nucleotides match TRBD2. This CDR3 region has 14 residues. Germline-derived CDR1 and CDR2 are SGHRS and YFSETQ. Germline trimming cut 4 bases from V and 4 bases from J; bases unmatched to any gene: 1. CDR3 sequence: CASSRLAGADTQYF. The CDR3 nucleotides read TGCGCCAGCAGCCGACTAGCGGGGGCAGATACGCAGTATTTT.

As for this clonotype: This may be a read error: a much more frequent sequence differs by one nucleotide. This chain links TRBV7-2 with TRBJ1-3, with D unresolved. The CDR3 runs to 15 residues. CDR1 is SGHTA and CDR2 is FQGNSA in the germline V gene. The CDR3 is CASSLVTISGNTLYF. CDR3 sequence (DNA): TGTGCCAGCAGCTTAGTCACGATCTCTGGAAACACCTTATATTTT.

This clonotype has at least ten counts. The chain recombines TRBV28 with TRBJ2-7; TRBD2 is a possible D gene (5 bases). Germline V lookup: CDR1 MDHEN, CDR2 SYDVKM. V was pared by 5 bases and J by 6 bases, with 17 bases between. The CDR3 sequence is 14 residues long. The CDR3 is CASSGFAGWGEQYV. The CDR3 nucleotides are TGTGCCAGCAGTGGGTTCGCGGGCTGGGGCGAGCAGTACGTC.

This clonotype was observed a single time. The rearrangement joins TRBV7-3 to TRBJ2-3; 9 bases match TRBD2. This CDR3 region has 16 residues. CDR1 is SGHTA, CDR2 FQGTGA, per germline. The V gene end was trimmed by 5 bases and the J gene end by 2 bases; junction bases not matched to a gene: 8. CDR3 sequence: CASSPSLAGPTDTQYF. DNA for the CDR3: TGTGCCAGCAGCCCCTCGCTAGCGGGGCCCACAGATACGCAGTATTTT.

This clonotype has just a few counts. The chain combines TRBV7-9 with TRBJ2-5; a possible D gene is TRBD2 (5 bases). Trimming removed 0 bases at V and 5 bases at J, with 16 bases between. The CDR3 is 16 residues long. CDR1 and CDR2 (germline): SEHNR, FQNEAQ (reference sequence). The CDR3 nucleotides are TGTGCCAGCAGCTTAGCTAGCGCCGGACGTACGGAGACCCAGTACTTC. It specifies CASSLASAGRTETQYF.

This clonotype was counted many times. The chain joins TRBV11-2 to TRBJ2-1, with 10 bases matching TRBD1. Germline CDR1 SGHAT, CDR2 FQNNGV. With V trimmed by 8 bases and J by 3 bases, 7 bases remained unmatched. CDR3 length equals 15 residues. For the CDR3, the DNA is TGTGCCAGCCCCCGGGGGACAGGGGACTACAATGAGCAGTTCTTC. Protein: CASPRGTGDYNEQFF.

Only a few counts were recorded for this clonotype. The CDR3 coding sequence is TGTGCCAGCACCGTGGGCGGCTCATACCAAGAGACCCAGTACTTC. It translates to CASTVGGSYQETQYF. The chain couples TRBV12-3 or TRBV12-4 to TRBJ2-5; D remains unclear. This CDR3 contains 15 residues. With 7 bases removed from V and 0 bases from J, the gap between germline ends came to 15 bases.

In this sample, this clonotype turned up many times. The gene calls are TRBV3-1 and TRBJ2-3; tentative D call: TRBD2 (5 bases). The CDR3 loop spans 12 amino acids. Germline CDR1 LGHDT, CDR2 YNNKEL (reference sequence). Trimming took off 4 bases at V and 6 bases at J, with 8 bases between the two ends. Here the CDR3 reads CASSPGVDTQYF. CDR3 DNA sequence: TGTGCCAGCAGCCCCGGGGTGGATACGCAGTATTTT.

There are many counts of this clonotype. CDR3 loop: CASSTTGGAGNTIYF. The DNA for the CDR3 is TGTGCCAGCTCGACGACGGGGGGAGCTGGAAACACCATATATTTT. The rearrangement uses TRBV18 and TRBJ1-3; perhaps TRBD1 as D (5 bases). The V gene lost 6 bases and the J gene lost 2 bases, with 14 bases spanning the gap. Per germline, CDR1 KGHSH and CDR2 LQKENI. This CDR3 is 15 amino acids long. Full variable domain (remainder filled in from reference TRBV18 and TRBJ1-3): NAGVMQNPRHLVRRRGQEARLRCSPMKGHSHVYWYRQLPEEGLKFMVYLQKENIIDESGMPKERFSAEFPKEGPSILRIQQVVRGDSAAYFCASSTTGGAGNTIYFGEGSWLTVV.

This clonotype was recorded many times. The rearrangement joins TRBV19 to TRBJ2-5, with 9 bases that match TRBD1. The trim removed 4 bases at V and 5 bases at J, leaving 8 bases unmatched. CDR1 and CDR2 (germline): LNHDA, SQIVND (reference sequence). This CDR3 region has 15 residues. The CDR3 sequence: CASSTGTGNRETQYF. CDR3 coding DNA: TGTGCCAGTAGTACCGGGACAGGGAACAGGGAGACCCAGTACTTC. Looking up the rest from reference TRBV19 and TRBJ2-5 gives the full variable domain: DGGITQSPKYLFRKEGQNVTLSCEQNLNHDAMYWYRQDPGQGLRLIYYSQIVNDFQKGDIAEGYSVSREKKESFPLTVTSAQKNPTAFYLCASSTGTGNRETQYFGPGTRLLVL.

In this sample, this clonotype turned up many times. The genes are TRBV2 and TRBJ2-7; 7 bases map to TRBD1. Germline assignment: CDR1 SNHLY and CDR2 FYNNEI. CDR3 length: 14 residues. The V and J ends lost 5 bases and 7 bases, in that order; junction bases with no gene match: 11. CDR3 region: CASSLTGLVWEQYV. CDR3 nucleotides: TGTGCCAGCAGTTTGACAGGGTTGGTCTGGGAGCAGTACGTC.

This clonotype has at least ten counts. V gene TRBV28 combines with J gene TRBJ1-4, with 10 bases identical to TRBD1. With 6 bases clipped from V and 8 bases from J, the junction kept 3 bases outside the gene matches. This CDR3 has 13 amino acids. Germline V lookup: CDR1 MDHEN, CDR2 SYDVKM. The CDR3 loop reads CASSDRGREKLFF. The CDR3, as DNA: TGTGCCAGCAGCGACAGGGGGCGAGAAAAACTGTTTTTT.

This clonotype was seen at least ten times. The J gene is TRBJ1-1, the V gene TRBV6-2 or TRBV6-3; tentatively, D is TRBD1 (6 bases). Per the germline V gene, CDR1 is MNHEY and CDR2 is SVGEGT. V lost 8 bases, J lost 0 bases, and 19 bases lay in between. This CDR3 comprises 16 residues. CDR3 nucleotides: TGTGCCAGCTCAGGTATCGGGGGCGGAGTGAACACTGAAGCTTTCTTT. It translates to CASSGIGGGVNTEAFF.

This clonotype was picked up many times. CDR3: CASSRGSSGANVLTF. In nucleotides, the CDR3 is TGTGCCAGCAGCCGAGGAAGCTCTGGGGCCAACGTCCTGACTTTC. The gene calls are TRBV14 and TRBJ2-6, with D unclear. This CDR3 region has 15 residues. CDR1 and CDR2 from the germline V gene are SGHDN and FVKESK. Trimming shortened V by 4 bases and J by 0 bases, and 7 bases separated the two germline ends.

The table lists this clonotype with many counts. The genes are TRBV5-1 and TRBJ2-2, with 7 bases that match TRBD2. The CDR3 consists of 15 residues. Germline V gene data show CDR1 as SGHRS and CDR2 as YFSETQ. J was trimmed by 0 bases and V by 4 bases; bases with no gene match: 3. CDR3 amino acids: CASSPGLANTGELFF. The CDR3, as DNA: TGCGCCAGCAGCCCTGGACTAGCGAACACCGGGGAGCTGTTTTTT. Full variable domain (missing parts from reference TRBV5-1 and TRBJ2-2): KAGVTQTPRYLIKTRGQQVTLSCSPISGHRSVSWYQQTPGQGLQFLFEYFSETQRNKGNFPGRFSGRQFSNSRSEMNVSTLELGDSALYLCASSPGLANTGELFFGEGSRLTVL.

Many counts were recorded for this clonotype. The chain carries TRBV29-1 and TRBJ2-1; 8 bases fit TRBD2. The CDR3 runs 14 residues. Germline CDR1 reads SQVTM; CDR2 reads ANQGSEA. V lost 3 bases, J lost 7 bases, and 8 bases stayed unmatched. The CDR3: CSVDGRGGRNEQFF. The CDR3 DNA follows: TGCAGCGTTGATGGCCGGGGGGGCCGGAATGAGCAGTTCTTC.

There are many counts of this clonotype. The V call is TRBV20-1, the J call TRBJ1-1; TRBD1 matches at 8 bases. The CDR3 has 18 amino acids. Germline values: CDR1 DFQATT, CDR2 SNEGSKA (reference sequence). The junction had 15 bases not matched to a gene; V was cut back by 3 bases and J by 0 bases. DNA of the CDR3: TGCAGTGCTAGGGCAGGGGGCCCCATATTGAGTATGAACACTGAAGCTTTCTTT. Its protein is CSARAGGPILSMNTEAFF.

V usage is TRBV12-3 or TRBV12-4 and J usage is TRBJ2-5; 7 bases match TRBD1. The CDR3 runs to 13 residues. V was pared by 10 bases and J by 5 bases, with 10 bases of the junction left unmatched. The CDR3 sequence is CATSKGGAETQYF. DNA for the CDR3: TGTGCCACGAGTAAAGGGGGCGCGGAGACCCAGTACTTC.

The chain has TRBV11-2 and TRBJ1-2; possible D gene TRBD1, 6 bases. CDR3 length: 14 amino acids. Germline loops: CDR1 SGHAT, CDR2 FQNNGV. Trimming removed 2 bases at V and 7 bases at J, with 14 bases between. This chain's CDR3 is CASSLWWGAGGYTF. Here the CDR3 DNA reads TGTGCCAGCAGCTTATGGTGGGGGGCCGGTGGCTACACCTTC.